The 17 T cell receptor beta chains below all came from one sample that was sequenced in a study of blood T cell repertoires in COVID-19. Method: immunoSEQ multiplex PCR; TCRdb's copy keeps in-frame clones and lacks some. The sample holds around 200,000 clones; around 86% are singletons and the top ten take around 6.1%. Sequenced material: peripheral blood. The receptors come from a woman between 40 and 55 years old with acute or convalescent COVID-19.

The chain combines TRBV5-1 with TRBJ2-1, with a possible D match to TRBD2 (5 bases). Deletions cut 7 bases from V and 0 bases from J, with 14 bases between. The CDR3 extends over 15 amino acids. The germline gives CDR1 SGHRS, CDR2 YFSETQ. The CDR3 region is CASRLPGSSYNEQFF. The CDR3 DNA reads as TGCGCCAGCCGTCTCCCGGGGAGCTCCTACAATGAGCAGTTCTTC.

The chain joins TRBV12-2 to TRBJ2-7; no check of the table's D call, TRBD2, against the DNA was made. TRBV12-2 is an annotated pseudogene. This CDR3 region has 13 residues. The CDR3 DNA reads as TGTGCAAGTCGCTTAGCGAGCTCCTACGAGCAGTACTTC. Translated, it gives CASRLASSYEQYF.

V and J are TRBV11-3 and TRBJ2-7; D call uncertain. The CDR3 is 13 amino acids. CDR1 is SGHNT and CDR2 is YENEEA in the germline V gene. V dropped 0 bases and J dropped 4 bases, with 7 bases sitting between them. The CDR3 DNA follows: TGTGCCAGCAGCTTAGAGAGTAGTTACGAGCAGTACTTC. Its protein product is CASSLESSYEQYF.

The CDR3 loop reads CASKSADREEYEQYF. The CDR3 DNA reads as TGTGCCAGCAAGAGCGCAGACAGGGAGGAATACGAGCAGTACTTC. This chain joins TRBV13 and TRBJ2-7; the D gene is possibly TRBD1 (7 bases). With 7 bases removed from V and 4 bases from J, the gap between germline ends came to 20 bases. Looked up from germline, CDR1 is PRHDT and CDR2 is FYEKMQ (reference sequence). This CDR3 has 15 residues.

The gene calls are TRBV7-8 and TRBJ1-2; 7 positions match TRBD1. Germline CDR1 and CDR2: SGHVS and FQNEAQ. This CDR3 contains 17 residues. V lost 5 bases to trimming and J lost 0 bases; unmatched junction nucleotides: 12. CDR3 in DNA: TGTGCCAGCAGCCTACGGGACAGTCCGATAGCTAACTATGGCTACACCTTC. Translation gives CASSLRDSPIANYGYTF. Based on the CDR3 plus reference TRBV7-8 and TRBJ1-2, the full variable domain is GAGVSQSPRYKVAKRGQDVALRCDPISGHVSLFWYQQALGQGPEFLTYFQNEAQLDKSGLPSDRFFAERPEGSVSTLKIQRTQQEDSAVYLCASSLRDSPIANYGYTFGSGTRLTVV.

The J gene is TRBJ1-1, the V gene TRBV5-8; 11 bases are a match to TRBD1. The V gene's germline CDR1 is SGHTS and CDR2 YDEGEE. This CDR3 contains 15 residues. Trimming at V came to 3 bases and at J to 4 bases, leaving 5 bases not matched to a gene. CDR3 DNA sequence: TGTGCCAGCAGCTGGAGGGACAGGGGGGGCACTGAAGCTTTCTTT. Residues: CASSWRDRGGTEAFF. Filled out from reference TRBV5-8 and TRBJ1-1, the complete variable domain reads EAGVTQSPTHLIKTRGQQATLRCSPISGHTSVYWYQQALGLGLQFLLWYDEGEERNRGNFPPRFSGRQFPNYSSELNVNALELEDSALYLCASSWRDRGGTEAFFGQGTRLTVV.

The V gene is TRBV6-5, the J gene TRBJ2-1, with 7 nucleotides matching TRBD2. CDR3 length equals 12 residues. V trimming: 6 bases; J trimming: 10 bases; junction bases outside the gene matches: 6. CDR1 and CDR2 from the germline V gene are MNHEY and SVGAGI. CDR3 sequence: CASSLGGLEQFF. The CDR3 DNA follows: TGTGCCAGCAGCCTCGGGGGACTAGAGCAGTTCTTC.

The chain combines TRBV9 with TRBJ1-2, with D uncertain. V lost 0 bases and J 5 bases, leaving 14 bases between the germline ends. This CDR3 spans 15 amino acids. Germline CDR1 reads SGDLS; CDR2 reads YYNGEE. CDR3 nucleotides: TGTGCCAGCAGCGTAGGCGTTACTCCTCTATATGGCTACACCTTC. This gives the protein CASSVGVTPLYGYTF. Combining the CDR3 with reference TRBV9 and TRBJ1-2 gives the whole variable domain DSGVTQTPKHLITATGQRVTLRCSPRSGDLSVYWYQQSLDQGLQFLIQYYNGEERAKGNILERFSAQQFPDLHSELNLSSLELGDSALYFCASSVGVTPLYGYTFGSGTRLTVV.

This chain uses TRBV28 with TRBJ1-5, with a tentative D call TRBD1 (5 bases). V was shortened by 5 bases and J by 0 bases, with 11 bases between the two germline ends. The CDR3 runs to 15 residues. Germline V CDR1 and CDR2: MDHEN, SYDVKM. CDR3 sequence: CASSLTTVSNQPQHF. The CDR3 coding sequence is TGTGCCAGCAGTCTTACGACAGTTAGCAATCAGCCCCAGCATTTT. Drawing the rest from reference TRBV28 and TRBJ1-5, the complete variable domain is DVKVTQSSRYLVKRTGEKVFLECVQDMDHENMFWYRQDPGLGLRLIYFSYDVKMKEKGDIPEGYSVSREKKERFSLILESASTNQTSMYLCASSLTTVSNQPQHFGDGTRLSIL.

This sequence joins TRBV27 and TRBJ2-3; 8 bases align to TRBD1. V trimming: 5 bases; J trimming: 0 bases; junction bases outside the gene matches: 4. Germline values: CDR1 MNHEY, CDR2 SMNVEV (reference sequence). This CDR3 comprises 15 residues. The CDR3 here is CASSPRTGSTDTQYF. In DNA, the CDR3 is TGTGCCAGCAGTCCGAGGACAGGGAGCACAGATACGCAGTATTTT.

This clone was picked up one time. V gene TRBV5-1 combines with J gene TRBJ2-5, with a possible D match to TRBD2 (5 bases). V was pared by 2 bases and J by 2 bases, with 13 bases between. The CDR3 covers 15 residues. CDR1 and CDR2 from the germline V gene are SGHRS and YFSETQ. CDR3 nucleotides: TGCGCCAGCAGCTTCCAACCCCCGGGGCAAGAGACCCAGTACTTC. Translated, it gives CASSFQPPGQETQYF.

The V gene is TRBV6-5, the J gene TRBJ2-1, with 8 bases that match TRBD2. CDR3 length equals 15 residues. With V trimmed by 6 bases and J by 5 bases, 9 bases remained unmatched. Germline V gene data show CDR1 as MNHEY and CDR2 as SVGAGI. CDR3 bases: TGTGCCAGCAGCCAAGCGGGAGTTCTCCACAATGAGCAGTTCTTC. This gives the protein CASSQAGVLHNEQFF.

The gene calls are TRBV3-1 (or the pseudogene TRBV3-2) and TRBJ1-5; no clear D gene. In germline, CDR1 is LGHDT, CDR2 YNNKEL (reference sequence). CDR3 size: 14 residues. The ends were cut back, 2 bases at V and 5 bases at J, with 10 bases in the middle. CDR3 in amino acids: CASSQNNLDQPQHF. The CDR3 DNA is TGTGCCAGCAGCCAAAATAATCTAGATCAGCCCCAGCATTTT.

This chain connects TRBV27 to TRBJ2-1; 8 nucleotides line up with TRBD2. The CDR3 has 17 residues. The V gene end was trimmed by 8 bases and the J gene end by 2 bases; junction bases not matched to a gene: 14. The germline CDR1 and CDR2 sequences are MNHEY and SMNVEV (reference sequence). The CDR3 protein is CASHGGAGVVPYNEQFF. The CDR3 DNA follows: TGTGCCAGCCACGGGGGGGCTGGTGTAGTCCCCTACAATGAGCAGTTCTTC.

CDR3 DNA sequence: TGTGCCAGCAGCGGGGTAGCGGGGGGTACAGATACGCAGTATTTT. Its protein is CASSGVAGGTDTQYF. The chain combines TRBV6-4 with TRBJ2-3; 10 bases are a match to TRBD2. CDR3 length: 15 amino acids. Trimming at V came to 6 bases and at J to 3 bases, leaving 6 bases not matched to a gene. CDR1 and CDR2 from the germline V gene are MRHNA and SNTAGT.

V and J are TRBV30 and TRBJ1-1, with 7 nucleotides matching TRBD1. Germline CDR1 GTSNPN, CDR2 SVGIG (reference sequence). With 8 bases clipped from V and 1 base from J, the junction kept 13 bases outside the gene matches. The CDR3 has 15 residues. CDR3 in DNA: TGTGCCGGTAAAAGGGACAGAGCTTCGAACACTGAAGCTTTCTTT. Encoded protein: CAGKRDRASNTEAFF.

The V and J genes are TRBV25-1 and TRBJ1-6, with D possibly TRBD1 on 6 matching bases. Germline CDR1 MGHDK, CDR2 SYGVNS. The germline V and J ends were trimmed by 6 bases and 0 bases, with 15 bases remaining between them. The CDR3 has 17 amino acids. The CDR3 region has the DNA TGTGCCAGCAGGGGCAGGGGAATAAGCTCCTATAATTCACCCCTCCACTTT. Translation gives CASRGRGISSYNSPLHF.